Shown below are 7 T cell receptor beta chains from a single sample sequenced in a study of blood T cell repertoires in COVID-19. This table comes from immunoSEQ multiplex PCR, and its TCRdb copy is limited to in-frame clones, with some not included. The sample has roughly 190,000 clones; more than 75% are singletons. The sample was peripheral blood. All receptors come from a man aged 40-49 years with active or convalescent COVID-19.

This chain links TRBV5-4 with TRBJ1-1; 8 nucleotides align to TRBD1. V was pared by 4 bases and J by 0 bases, with 8 bases of the junction left unmatched. Germline loops: CDR1 SGHNT, CDR2 YYREEE (reference sequence). The CDR3 is made up of 16 amino acids. The CDR3 nucleotides read TGTGCCAGCAGCCCTTGGACAGGGCGGATGAACACTGAAGCTTTCTTT. Amino acid sequence: CASSPWTGRMNTEAFF.

The chain employs TRBV29-1 and TRBJ2-7; 10 bases are a match to TRBD1. Germline V lookup: CDR1 SQVTM, CDR2 ANQGSEA. V was pared by 7 bases and J by 6 bases, with 15 bases of the junction left unmatched. The CDR3 runs 15 residues. Here the CDR3 DNA reads TGCAGCGCCAGTGTGGGGACAGGGGCCGCTAGCGAGCAGTACTTC. This codes for CSASVGTGAASEQYF.

This chain connects TRBV10-1 to TRBJ2-7; 12 bases fit TRBD2. In germline, CDR1 is WNHNN, CDR2 SYGVQD (reference sequence). The CDR3 covers 16 residues. J gave up 5 bases and V 4 bases, and 9 bases lay outside the gene matches. The CDR3 DNA sequence: TGCGCCAGCAGTGGGACTAGCGGGACCCCCCTCCACGAGCAGTACTTC. Amino acids: CASSGTSGTPLHEQYF.

The chain carries TRBV6-6 and TRBJ2-4, with a weak D call TRBD1 (6 bases). The germline V gene has CDR1 MNHNY and CDR2 SVGAGI (reference sequence). This CDR3 contains 13 residues. Trimming left V 6 bases short and J 8 bases short, with 14 bases between. The CDR3 nucleotides are TGTGCCAGCAGACTAACAGGGTTGGACATTCAGTACTTC. It translates to CASRLTGLDIQYF.

The chain links TRBV10-3 to TRBJ2-7, with TRBD2 as a possible D gene (5 bases). The length of the CDR3 is 13 residues. Germline CDR1 and CDR2: ENHRY and SYGVKD. V was cut by 3 bases and J by 2 bases, with 8 bases left in between. The CDR3 sequence is CAISDTGTYEQYF. The CDR3 DNA is TGTGCCATCAGTGACACGGGGACCTACGAGCAGTACTTC.

The rearrangement uses TRBV19 and TRBJ2-2; unclear D gene. This CDR3 is 12 amino acids long. CDR1 LNHDA and CDR2 SQIVND come from the germline V gene (reference sequence). V lost 3 bases to trimming and J lost 6 bases, with 5 bases between them. DNA for the CDR3: TGTGCCAGTAGTATGAGGCCCGGGGAGCTGTTTTTT. As protein: CASSMRPGELFF.

The chain employs TRBV7-8 and TRBJ1-1; a weak D match, TRBD1 (5 bases). This CDR3 comprises 15 residues. Germline CDR1 is SGHVS and CDR2 is FQNEAQ. The V end lost 5 bases, the J end lost 1 base, and 14 bases lay between the germline ends. The CDR3 protein is CASSPYRGGNTEAFF. CDR3 sequence (DNA): TGTGCCAGCAGCCCTTACCGGGGGGGGAACACTGAAGCTTTCTTT. Looking up the rest from reference TRBV7-8 and TRBJ1-1 gives the full variable domain: GAGVSQSPRYKVAKRGQDVALRCDPISGHVSLFWYQQALGQGPEFLTYFQNEAQLDKSGLPSDRFFAERPEGSVSTLKIQRTQQEDSAVYLCASSPYRGGNTEAFFGQGTRLTVV.